The 19 T cell receptor beta chains reported below all come from one sample, sequenced in a study of blood T cell repertoires in COVID-19. Sequencing was performed with immunoSEQ multiplex PCR; in TCRdb, only in-frame clones are kept and a portion is missing. Of 75,000 to 95,000 clones detected, 85% to 90% appear once; the ten largest clones hold 4.6%. The sequenced material came from peripheral blood. The source is a man aged 45-65 years with active COVID-19.

This sequence joins TRBV14 and TRBJ2-7, with 7 nucleotides matching TRBD2. CDR1 is SGHDN, CDR2 FVKESK, per germline. The length of the CDR3 is 15 residues. The J segment lost 3 bases and the V segment lost 2 bases, leaving 7 bases of the junction unmatched. CDR3: CASSQSSGAYYEQYF. The CDR3 DNA is TGTGCCAGCAGCCAATCCAGCGGGGCGTACTACGAGCAGTACTTC.

The chain employs TRBV19 and TRBJ1-5; the match to TRBD1 covers 9 bases. V was clipped by 2 bases and J by 3 bases; unmatched bases: 23. Germline assignment: CDR1 LNHDA and CDR2 SQIVND (reference sequence). The CDR3 loop spans 22 amino acids. This CDR3 reads CASSIRVFATGTGTVYNQPQHF. The CDR3 DNA is TGTGCCAGTAGTATACGGGTGTTTGCTACAGGGACAGGGACCGTATACAATCAGCCCCAGCATTTT.

The genes are TRBV19 and TRBJ1-6, with D maybe TRBD1 (5 bases). With 6 bases removed from V and 0 bases from J, the gap between germline ends came to 9 bases. Germline CDR1 LNHDA, CDR2 SQIVND (reference sequence). The CDR3 extends over 15 amino acids. Here the CDR3 reads CASRGGSSYNSPLHF. CDR3 coding DNA: TGTGCCAGTAGGGGGGGGAGCTCCTATAATTCACCCCTCCACTTT. Drawing the rest from reference TRBV19 and TRBJ1-6, the complete variable domain is DGGITQSPKYLFRKEGQNVTLSCEQNLNHDAMYWYRQDPGQGLRLIYYSQIVNDFQKGDIAEGYSVSREKKESFPLTVTSAQKNPTAFYLCASRGGSSYNSPLHFGNGTRLTVT.

The genes are TRBV28 and TRBJ1-3; no clear D gene. Trimming removed 2 bases at V and 2 bases at J, with 7 bases between. Per the germline V gene, CDR1 is MDHEN and CDR2 is SYDVKM. This CDR3 is built from 14 residues. CDR3 in amino acids: CASSLGGTGNTIYF. The CDR3 DNA follows: TGTGCCAGCAGTTTAGGAGGTACTGGAAACACCATATATTTT.

CDR3 residues: CASSLAGGPLNEQFF. The CDR3 bases are TGCGCCAGCAGCCTAGCGGGGGGGCCCCTCAATGAGCAGTTCTTC. The gene calls are TRBV4-3 and TRBJ2-1, with 11 bases matching TRBD2. The CDR3 is made up of 15 amino acids. V gave up 4 bases and J gave up 6 bases; unmatched junction bases: 5. Per germline, CDR1 LGHNA and CDR2 YSLEER.

This clone occurred a few times. The rearrangement joins TRBV7-9 to TRBJ2-2, with D hard to call. The CDR3 is 13 residues long. The germline CDR1 and CDR2 sequences are SEHNR and FQNEAQ (reference sequence). V lost 5 bases to trimming and J lost 4 bases, with 8 bases between them. This chain's CDR3 is CASSPVSTGELFF. CDR3 nucleotide sequence: TGTGCCAGCAGCCCAGTCAGCACCGGGGAGCTGTTTTTT.

The DNA of the CDR3 is TGTGCCAGCAGCCCAGACAGGTATACAGATACGCAGTATTTT. Protein: CASSPDRYTDTQYF. V usage is TRBV7-3 and J usage is TRBJ2-3; a weak D match, TRBD1 (6 bases). V was shortened by 5 bases and J by 3 bases, with 12 bases between the two germline ends. Germline V gene sequence: CDR1 SGHTA, CDR2 FQGTGA. The CDR3 runs to 14 residues.

The rearrangement joins TRBV11-3 to TRBJ2-5; 13 nucleotides align to TRBD2. CDR3 length: 18 amino acids. V was pared by 1 base and J by 2 bases, with 7 bases of the junction left unmatched. Germline V lookup: CDR1 SGHNT, CDR2 YENEEA. DNA for the CDR3: TGTGCCAGCAGCTTAGGGATCGGACTAGCGGGGGTACAAGAGACCCAGTACTTC. Protein sequence: CASSLGIGLAGVQETQYF.

The chain joins TRBV6-5 to TRBJ2-2; TRBD1 agrees at 7 bases. Trimming cost V 6 bases and J 4 bases; bases outside gene matches: 2. This CDR3 spans 13 amino acids. Germline V gene lookup returns CDR1 MNHEY and CDR2 SVGAGI. CDR3 nucleotides: TGTGCCAGCAGCCAGGGGGTCACCGGGGAGCTGTTTTTT. This codes for CASSQGVTGELFF.

The chain joins TRBV6-5 to TRBJ1-2, with 10 bases fitting TRBD1. The germline gives CDR1 MNHEY, CDR2 SVGAGI. The ends lost 4 bases at V and 5 bases at J; junction bases unmatched: 4. This CDR3 has 14 residues. DNA for the CDR3: TGTGCCAGCAGTTGGGACAGGGGCCCATATGGCTACACCTTC. Amino acid sequence: CASSWDRGPYGYTF.

The chain carries TRBV27 and TRBJ2-2; 7 positions agree with TRBD1. Germline CDR1 and CDR2: MNHEY and SMNVEV (reference sequence). The CDR3 spans 16 residues. Trimming cost V 5 bases and J 4 bases; bases outside gene matches: 10. In nucleotides, the CDR3 is TGTGCCAGCAGTCGCGCTCCGGGACAGCCCACCGGGGAGCTGTTTTTT. Translated: CASSRAPGQPTGELFF.

This clone appeared once. The CDR3 DNA reads TGTGCCAGCATTCCCTCGACAGCCTTGAACACTGAAGCTTTCTTT. This sequence encodes CASIPSTALNTEAFF. The rearrangement joins TRBV28 to TRBJ1-1; D might be TRBD1 (5 bases). Germline loops: CDR1 MDHEN, CDR2 SYDVKM. V shed 7 bases and J shed 0 bases, with 15 bases lying between them. The CDR3 length is 15 residues.

V is TRBV2 and J is TRBJ2-4; D possibly corresponds to TRBD1 (5 bases). The CDR3 has 16 amino acids. V lost 2 bases, J lost 2 bases, and 13 bases lay in between. Germline V gives CDR1 SNHLY, CDR2 FYNNEI. CDR3 protein: CASSESDRITKNIQYF. CDR3 coding DNA: TGTGCCAGCAGTGAAAGTGACAGAATAACCAAAAACATTCAGTACTTC. Full variable domain (outside the CDR3, taken from reference TRBV2 and TRBJ2-4): EPEVTQTPSHQVTQMGQEVILRCVPISNHLYFYWYRQILGQKVEFLVSFYNNEISEKSEIFDDQFSVERPDGSNFTLKIRSTKLEDSAMYFCASSESDRITKNIQYFGAGTRLSVL.

The chain combines TRBV3-1 (or the pseudogene TRBV3-2) with TRBJ1-1; weak D call: TRBD1 (5 bases). CDR1 is LGHDT, CDR2 YNNKEL, per germline (reference sequence). V was trimmed by 3 bases and J by 5 bases, leaving 16 bases between them. The CDR3 has 15 amino acids. CDR3 amino acids: CASSQLSRGVTEAFF. The CDR3 bases are TGTGCCAGCAGCCAGCTCTCCCGGGGGGTAACTGAAGCTTTCTTT.

By frequency in the sample, this clone is medium-sized. CDR3 nucleotides: TGTGCCAGCAGCCAAATGAGCGGGAGCCCCTCCTACGAGCAGTACTTC. Protein sequence: CASSQMSGSPSYEQYF. The chain carries TRBV4-2 and TRBJ2-7; TRBD2 agrees at 8 bases. Germline CDR1 LGHNA, CDR2 YNFKEQ. V gave up 2 bases and J gave up 0 bases; unmatched junction bases: 6. The CDR3 consists of 16 residues.

This clone occurred a few times. The junction departs from the called germline gene at one end, perhaps through a read error. The V and J genes are TRBV6-1 and TRBJ1-6; 9 nucleotides align to TRBD1. Looked up from germline, CDR1 is MNHNS and CDR2 is SASEGT. CDR3 length equals 19 residues. This chain's CDR3 is CASSEDRGITGRNNSPLHF. CDR3 DNA sequence: TGTGCCAGCAGCGAAGACAGGGGGATAACCGGGCGGAATAATTCACCCCTCCACTTT.

This clone appeared a single time. V and J are TRBV7-9 and TRBJ2-4; D unclear. CDR3 length: 13 amino acids. Germline CDR1 is SEHNR and CDR2 is FQNEAQ (reference sequence). V lost 1 base and J lost 6, with 7 bases in between. The CDR3 nucleotides are TGTGCCAGCAGCTTAGGAGGCGGAAACATTCAGTACTTC. Protein: CASSLGGGNIQYF.

This clone was detected only once. The chain couples TRBV15 to TRBJ2-7; 8 positions match TRBD1. Trimming took 1 base from V and 5 from J; bases not matched to a gene: 10. The CDR3 loop spans 16 amino acids. From germline, CDR1 is LNHNV and CDR2 YYDKDF (reference sequence). For the CDR3, the DNA is TGTGCCACCAGCAGAGGTATTTCAGGGGGCCTGGACGAGCAGTACTTC. Translation gives CATSRGISGGLDEQYF.

This clone was picked up a small number of times. V and J are TRBV7-3 and TRBJ2-1; 13 bases match TRBD2. The CDR3 consists of 15 residues. Germline trimming cut 2 bases from V and 5 bases from J; bases unmatched to any gene: 0. Germline lookup yields CDR1 SGHTA and CDR2 FQGTGA. The CDR3 nucleotides are TGTGCCAGCAGCTTAGGGACTAGCGGGAACAATGAGCAGTTCTTC. This translates into CASSLGTSGNNEQFF.